The 11 T cell receptor beta chains below all came from one sample that was sequenced in a study of T cells in Graves' hyperthyroidism and ophthalmopathy. TCR beta CDR3 region amplification was performed from RNA transcripts. The HTBI set primed first-round TCR CDR3 RT-PCR. A single record per CDR3 protein comes from TCRdb applying MiXCR to the multiplex PCR reads. The table includes about 410,000 distinct CDR3 sequences, over 12% detected once. Input material: blood. All receptors come from a man aged 18-30 years with Graves' ophthalmopathy.

The chain uses TRBV2 and TRBJ2-5, with D maybe TRBD2 (6 bases). The CDR3 contains 14 residues. The V end lost 7 bases, the J end lost 1 base, and 13 bases lay between the germline ends. The germline V gene has CDR1 SNHLY and CDR2 FYNNEI. CDR3 loop: CASTPGLPQETQYF. CDR3 nucleotides: TGTGCCAGCACTCCGGGACTCCCCCAAGAGACCCAGTACTTC. Looking up the rest from reference TRBV2 and TRBJ2-5 gives the full variable domain: EPEVTQTPSHQVTQMGQEVILRCVPISNHLYFYWYRQILGQKVEFLVSFYNNEISEKSEIFDDQFSVERPDGSNFTLKIRSTKLEDSAMYFCASTPGLPQETQYFGPGTRLLVL.

There are a few counts of this clonotype. This chain connects TRBV24-1 to TRBJ2-1; 9 bases align to TRBD2. The V and J ends lost 2 bases and 7 bases, in that order; junction bases with no gene match: 8. The CDR3 has 16 residues. Germline loops: CDR1 KGHDR, CDR2 SFDVKD. The chain's CDR3 is CATSDSWRGGQNEQFF. Here the CDR3 DNA reads TGTGCCACCAGTGATTCTTGGCGGGGGGGCCAAAATGAGCAGTTCTTC.

The chain recombines TRBV11-2 with TRBJ2-3; D remains ambiguous. Germline CDR1 and CDR2: SGHAT and FQNNGV. CDR3 length equals 14 residues. Trimming cost V 1 base and J 3 bases, with 8 bases left between them. The CDR3, as DNA: TGTGCCAGCAGCTTAGTACTACAGACAGATACGCAGTATTTT. Its protein product is CASSLVLQTDTQYF.

This clonotype has ten or more counts. V is TRBV3-1 and J is TRBJ1-6; 10 bases map to TRBD1. V lost 4 bases and J lost 10; bases outside the gene matches: 10. CDR3 size: 16 residues. CDR1 is LGHDT, CDR2 YNNKEL, per germline (reference sequence). In nucleotides, the CDR3 is TGTGCCAGCAGCCGACGGGACAGGGGATTTGGGTCACCCCTCCACTTT. This gives the protein CASSRRDRGFGSPLHF.

This clonotype was counted a few times. One junction end does not reproduce the germline sequence, and a read error may be involved. As DNA, the CDR3 is TGCGCCAGCAGCCTGCGGACGGCGAACACTGAAGCTTCCTTT. It translates to CASSLRTANTEASF. J is TRBJ1-1 and V is TRBV5-1, with D unclear. The CDR3 has 14 amino acids. The germline gives CDR1 SGHRS, CDR2 YFSETQ.

There are many counts of this clonotype. The chain has TRBV13 and TRBJ2-1; 11 bases align to TRBD1. CDR1 is PRHDT and CDR2 is FYEKMQ in the germline V gene (reference sequence). With V trimmed by 4 bases and J by 0 bases, 14 bases remained unmatched. The CDR3 extends over 20 amino acids. The CDR3 DNA reads TGTGCCAGCAGCTCCACGCGCCGGGACAGGGGGTACAGCTCCTACAATGAGCAGTTCTTC. Amino acid sequence: CASSSTRRDRGYSSYNEQFF.

This clonotype was seen many times. The chain combines TRBV3-1 with TRBJ2-1; D possibly corresponds to TRBD2 (6 bases). Between the trimmed V and J ends, which lost 0 bases and 9 bases, there was a span of 15 bases. The germline gives CDR1 LGHDT, CDR2 YNNKEL (reference sequence). The CDR3 sequence is 15 residues long. Here the CDR3 DNA reads TGTGCCAGCAGCCAAGAGGGGACGGGAGCGGCTGAGCAGTTCTTC. Translation gives CASSQEGTGAAEQFF.

This clonotype was detected ten times or more. The chain couples TRBV27 to TRBJ1-5, with 8 bases that match TRBD1. Germline CDR1 is MNHEY and CDR2 is SMNVEV (reference sequence). V lost 2 bases to trimming and J lost 6 bases; unmatched junction nucleotides: 3. The CDR3 runs 14 residues. The chain's CDR3 is CASSLRTGSQPQHF. The DNA of the CDR3 is TGTGCCAGCAGTTTACGGACAGGGAGTCAGCCCCAGCATTTT.

The J gene is TRBJ2-7, the V gene TRBV5-5; TRBD2 might be the D (5 bases). Germline V gene data show CDR1 as SGHKS and CDR2 as YYEKEE (reference sequence). The V end was cut by 4 bases, the J end by 3 bases, with 11 bases between. The CDR3 covers 13 residues. The CDR3 DNA sequence: TGTGCCAGCAGCCACATCGGGGACTACGAGCAGTACTTC. Its protein is CASSHIGDYEQYF.

This clonotype was picked up a small number of times. The CDR3 DNA sequence: TGCGCCAGCAGCCACCGGACTAGCGGGAATGCCTACGAGCAGTACTTC. Residues: CASSHRTSGNAYEQYF. J is TRBJ2-7 and V is TRBV4-1, with TRBD2 matching 12 bases. The CDR3 loop spans 16 amino acids. With 3 bases clipped from V and 2 bases from J, the junction kept 5 bases outside the gene matches. Germline V gene data show CDR1 as MGHRA and CDR2 as YSYEKL.

The chain is built from TRBV6-5 and TRBJ1-6; D perhaps matches TRBD1 (5 bases). CDR3 length: 15 residues. Germline CDR1 and CDR2: MNHEY and SVGAGI. V was trimmed by 2 bases and J by 8 bases, leaving 13 bases between them. CDR3 residues: CASSYGGDRYSPLHF. Here the CDR3 DNA reads TGTGCCAGCAGTTACGGAGGGGACCGCTATTCACCCCTCCACTTT.